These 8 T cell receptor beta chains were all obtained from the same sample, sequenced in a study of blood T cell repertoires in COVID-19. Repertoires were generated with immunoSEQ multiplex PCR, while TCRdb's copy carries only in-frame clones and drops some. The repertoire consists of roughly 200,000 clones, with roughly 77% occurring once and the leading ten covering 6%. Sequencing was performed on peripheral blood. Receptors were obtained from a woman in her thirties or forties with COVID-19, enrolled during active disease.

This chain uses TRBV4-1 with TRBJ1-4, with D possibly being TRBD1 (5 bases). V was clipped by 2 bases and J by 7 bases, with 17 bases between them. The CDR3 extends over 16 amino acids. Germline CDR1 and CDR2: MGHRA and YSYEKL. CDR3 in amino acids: CASSQPARGSGEKLFF. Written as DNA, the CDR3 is TGCGCCAGCAGCCAACCGGCGAGGGGTAGCGGTGAAAAACTGTTTTTT.

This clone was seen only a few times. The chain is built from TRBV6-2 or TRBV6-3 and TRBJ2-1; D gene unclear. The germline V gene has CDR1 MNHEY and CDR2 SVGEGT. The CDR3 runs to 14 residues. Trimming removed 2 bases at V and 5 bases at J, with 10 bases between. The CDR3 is CASSYLVLDNEQFF. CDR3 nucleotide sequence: TGTGCCAGCAGTTACCTCGTCCTTGACAATGAGCAGTTCTTC.

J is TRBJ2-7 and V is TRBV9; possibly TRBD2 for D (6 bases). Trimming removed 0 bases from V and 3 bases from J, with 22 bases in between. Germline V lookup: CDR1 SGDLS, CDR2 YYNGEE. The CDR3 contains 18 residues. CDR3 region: CASSVDGGSLGLYYEQYF. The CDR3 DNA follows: TGTGCCAGCAGCGTAGACGGCGGGTCCCTGGGACTCTACTACGAGCAGTACTTC.

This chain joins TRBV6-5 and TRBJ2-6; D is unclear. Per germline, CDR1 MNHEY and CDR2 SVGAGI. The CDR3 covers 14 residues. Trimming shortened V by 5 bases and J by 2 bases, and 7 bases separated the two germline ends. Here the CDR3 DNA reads TGTGCCAGCAGTCCGGTAGCTGGGGCCAACGTCCTGACTTTC. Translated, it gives CASSPVAGANVLTF.

CDR3 protein: CASSSKTSGGGETQYF. DNA of the CDR3: TGTGCCAGCAGCTCAAAGACTAGCGGGGGAGGGGAGACCCAGTACTTC. The chain uses TRBV7-2 and TRBJ2-5; 12 bases are shared with TRBD2. Germline CDR1 and CDR2: SGHTA and FQGNSA. The CDR3 spans 16 residues. V trimming: 4 bases; J trimming: 5 bases; junction bases outside the gene matches: 8.

CDR3 in amino acids: CASSGGQGAGGNTIYF. DNA for the CDR3: TGCGCCAGCAGTGGGGGACAGGGGGCGGGAGGAAACACCATATATTTT. The chain couples TRBV10-2 to TRBJ1-3; 12 nucleotides align to TRBD1. Per the germline V gene, CDR1 is WSHSY and CDR2 is SAAADI. V shed 4 bases, J shed 4 bases, and the junction held 5 bases outside the gene matches. This CDR3 region has 16 residues.

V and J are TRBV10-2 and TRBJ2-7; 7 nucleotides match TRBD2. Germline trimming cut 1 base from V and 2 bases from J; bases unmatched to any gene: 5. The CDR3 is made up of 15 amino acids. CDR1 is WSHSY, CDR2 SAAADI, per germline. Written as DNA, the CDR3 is TGCGCCAGCAGTGAGTGGTCTAGCGGACCCTACGAGCAGTACTTC. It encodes CASSEWSSGPYEQYF.

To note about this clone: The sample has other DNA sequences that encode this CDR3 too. Here the CDR3 DNA reads TGCAGCGTAGGGACAGGCAATCAGCCCCAGCATTTT. Translation: CSVGTGNQPQHF. V is TRBV29-1 and J is TRBJ1-5; 7 bases match TRBD1. Trimming cost V 6 bases and J 2 bases; bases outside gene matches: 1. In germline, CDR1 is SQVTM, CDR2 ANQGSEA. CDR3 length: 12 residues.